What follows are 29 T cell receptor beta chains derived from one specimen sequenced in a study of response to subunit inactivated influenza vaccine. TCRdb itself ran the RT-PCR reads through MiXCR, one entry per CDR3 protein. The data contain about half a million distinct CDR3 sequences, around 8% of them seen just once; the ten biggest clones take up 10% to 15%. The starting material was PBMCs from blood, obtained around 2 years after vaccination. These receptors were collected from a man between 50 and 70 years old who received an inactivated influenza vaccine.

This clonotype was seen many times. The chain has TRBV29-1 and TRBJ2-1; 8 positions agree with TRBD1. From germline, CDR1 is SQVTM and CDR2 ANQGSEA. The CDR3 totals 15 residues. J lost 6 bases, V lost 6 bases, and 13 bases had no gene match. The CDR3 region is CSVPNPDRALNEQFF. The DNA of the CDR3 is TGCAGCGTCCCCAACCCGGACAGGGCCCTCAATGAGCAGTTCTTC.

The CDR3 nucleotides read TGTGCCAGCAACCTCGGACTAGCGGAAAAGACCCAGTACTTC. This sequence encodes CASNLGLAEKTQYF. The V gene is TRBV7-2, the J gene TRBJ2-5, with 10 bases lining up with TRBD2. This CDR3 has 14 amino acids. Germline V gives CDR1 SGHTA, CDR2 FQGNSA. The ends lost 7 bases at V and 6 bases at J; junction bases unmatched: 8.

Here the CDR3 reads CATRQGGGEQFF. DNA of the CDR3: TGTGCCACCAGACAGGGGGGGGGTGAGCAGTTCTTC. The V call is TRBV24-1, the J call TRBJ2-1, with D maybe TRBD1 (8 bases). Germline V CDR1 and CDR2: KGHDR, SFDVKD. This CDR3 is built from 12 residues. With 7 bases removed from V and 9 bases from J, the gap between germline ends came to 12 bases.

With regard to this clonotype: This sequence may be a read error, since a much larger clone differs from it by one base. This rearrangement joins TRBV7-9 to TRBJ2-7; TRBD2 aligns across 10 bases. The trim removed 2 bases at V and 6 bases at J, leaving 13 bases unmatched. CDR3 length equals 17 residues. Germline assignment: CDR1 SEHNR and CDR2 FQNEAQ (reference sequence). CDR3 loop: CASSLRPSGRIVPEQYF. The CDR3 nucleotides are TGTGCCAGCAGCTTACGACCTAGCGGGAGAATAGTACCCGAGCAGTACTTC. The variable domain in full, with the rest retrieved from reference TRBV7-9 and TRBJ2-7, is DTGVSQNPRHKITKRGQNVTFRCDPISEHNRLYWYRQTLGQGPEFLTYFQNEAQLEKSRLLSDRFSAERPKGSFSTLEIQRTEQGDSAMYLCASSLRPSGRIVPEQYFGPGTRLTVT.

This chain links TRBV5-6 with TRBJ1-5; D call uncertain. Germline CDR1 and CDR2: SGHDT and YYEEEE. Trimming took 4 bases from V and 0 from J, leaving 14 bases between them. This CDR3 contains 16 residues. The CDR3 DNA sequence: TGTGCCAGCAGCGGATCCGGGAGACTTAGCAATCAGCCCCAGCATTTT. Residues: CASSGSGRLSNQPQHF.

This clonotype was counted between two and nine times. This sequence joins TRBV10-3 and TRBJ2-5; D gene unclear. From germline, CDR1 is ENHRY and CDR2 SYGVKD. The CDR3 sequence is 14 residues long. Trimming took off 0 bases at V and 3 bases at J, with 8 bases between the two ends. CDR3 sequence: CAISESTPKETQYF. The CDR3 bases are TGTGCCATCAGTGAGTCGACGCCAAAAGAGACCCAGTACTTC.

This clonotype was recorded many times. The gene calls are TRBV14 and TRBJ2-1; D unresolved. The V end lost 1 base, the J end lost 4 bases, and 8 bases lay between the germline ends. Germline assignment: CDR1 SGHDN and CDR2 FVKESK. The CDR3 sequence is 14 residues long. CDR3 in amino acids: CASSQGQNYNEQFF. In DNA form, the CDR3 reads TGTGCCAGCAGCCAAGGCCAAAATTACAATGAGCAGTTCTTC.

This chain links TRBV20-1 with TRBJ2-3; 8 nucleotides match TRBD2. The germline V gene encodes CDR1 DFQATT and CDR2 SNEGSKA (reference sequence). V gave up 5 bases and J gave up 2 bases; unmatched junction bases: 9. The CDR3 loop spans 15 amino acids. The chain's CDR3 is CSAPRVAGNTDTQYF. CDR3 nucleotide sequence: TGCAGTGCTCCACGAGTAGCGGGGAACACAGATACGCAGTATTTT.

The chain uses TRBV14 and TRBJ2-1, with D perhaps matching TRBD2 (6 bases). The CDR3 is 15 amino acids. The V end was cut by 3 bases, the J end by 3 bases, with 12 bases between. Germline CDR1 and CDR2: SGHDN and FVKESK. The CDR3 DNA is TGTGCCAGCAGCCACCTGGGGGGAATCTACAATGAGCAGTTCTTC. Translation gives CASSHLGGIYNEQFF.

This clonotype was seen a few times. The CDR3 DNA reads as TGCAGTGCTGAGGGGGGGGGCTTTAACACCGGGGAGCTGTTTTTT. Its translation is CSAEGGGFNTGELFF. The genes are TRBV20-1 and TRBJ2-2; D is possibly TRBD2 (7 bases). Germline V lookup: CDR1 DFQATT, CDR2 SNEGSKA (reference sequence). The CDR3 contains 15 residues. The V gene lost 5 bases and the J gene lost 2 bases, with 15 bases spanning the gap.

This clonotype has at least ten counts. The rearrangement links TRBV14 to TRBJ2-1; D is ambiguous. The CDR3 is 15 residues long. The V gene lost 4 bases and the J gene lost 3 bases, with 13 bases spanning the gap. Per the germline V gene, CDR1 is SGHDN and CDR2 is FVKESK. The CDR3 sequence is CASSRIPLYYNEQFF. CDR3 bases: TGTGCCAGCAGCCGAATACCCCTCTACTACAATGAGCAGTTCTTC.

This chain joins TRBV29-1 and TRBJ1-2; no clear D. This CDR3 is built from 13 residues. Trimming stripped 7 bases from V and 2 bases from J, with 14 bases between. The germline V gene encodes CDR1 SQVTM and CDR2 ANQGSEA. For the CDR3, the DNA is TGCAGCGCAATGCTACAGCGAAACTATGGCTACACCTTC. Translated: CSAMLQRNYGYTF.

The table lists this clonotype with a few counts. The chain has TRBV5-1 and TRBJ1-6; no reliable D call. This CDR3 spans 16 amino acids. Trimming took off 3 bases at V and 0 bases at J, with 10 bases between the two ends. Germline-derived CDR1 and CDR2 are SGHRS and YFSETQ. CDR3 amino acids: CASSSDWSSYNSPLHF. CDR3 coding DNA: TGCGCCAGCAGCTCGGACTGGAGCTCCTATAATTCACCCCTCCACTTT.

The V gene is TRBV7-2, the J gene TRBJ1-4; 8 nucleotides agree with TRBD1. Germline lookup yields CDR1 SGHTA and CDR2 FQGNSA. The CDR3 length is 13 residues. The V segment lost 5 bases and the J segment 11 bases; nucleotides outside the gene matches: 7. The CDR3 nucleotides are TGTGCCAGCAGCCCCAGCAACAGGGGGAAACTGTTTTTT. Translation gives CASSPSNRGKLFF.

In its sample, this clonotype was seen a few times. This chain links TRBV6-5 with TRBJ1-1; D remains ambiguous. Per germline, CDR1 MNHEY and CDR2 SVGAGI. This CDR3 spans 14 amino acids. Trimming removed 2 bases at V and 0 bases at J, with 7 bases between. This chain's CDR3 is CASSYGPVNTEAFF. The CDR3 nucleotides read TGTGCCAGCAGTTACGGACCGGTGAACACTGAAGCTTTCTTT.

Note on this clonotype: One junction end disagrees with the germline gene, perhaps due to a read error. The chain is built from TRBV15 and TRBJ2-4; TRBD1 aligns across 9 bases. Per germline, CDR1 LNHNV and CDR2 YYDKDF (reference sequence). This CDR3 contains 16 residues. This CDR3 is CTTSRRTGEAKNIQYF. The CDR3 nucleotides are TGTACCACCAGCAGACGGACAGGGGAGGCCAAAAACATTCAGTACTTC.

This clonotype was picked up many times. The chain employs TRBV28 and TRBJ2-7, with D perhaps given as TRBD1 or TRBD2 (5 bases each). Trimming stripped 7 bases from V and 0 bases from J, with 19 bases between. The CDR3 sequence is 16 residues long. Germline V gives CDR1 MDHEN, CDR2 SYDVKM. CDR3 amino acids: CASIRRLGTLSYEQYF. The CDR3 nucleotides are TGTGCCAGCATTCGTCGGCTCGGGACGCTCTCCTACGAGCAGTACTTC.

The CDR3: CATRTPRDGRHQETQYF. The CDR3, as DNA: TGTGCCACACGAACCCCTCGGGACGGAAGACACCAAGAGACCCAGTACTTC. V is TRBV24-1 and J is TRBJ2-5; D could derive from TRBD1 or TRBD2 (5 bases each). The CDR3 covers 17 residues. Germline values: CDR1 KGHDR, CDR2 SFDVKD. Trimming pared 10 bases from V and 0 bases from J, leaving 23 bases between.

This clonotype showed up just a few times. The CDR3 coding sequence is TGTGCCAGCAGCCCCAGGGTGGGGCAGCCCCAGCATTTT. Its translation is CASSPRVGQPQHF. The rearrangement links TRBV7-6 to TRBJ1-5, with a possible D match to TRBD1 (5 bases). Trimming shortened V by 5 bases and J by 7 bases, and 12 bases separated the two germline ends. Per the germline V gene, CDR1 is SGHVS and CDR2 is FNYEAQ. The CDR3 has 13 residues.

This clonotype was observed at least ten times. V gene TRBV12-3 or TRBV12-4 combines with J gene TRBJ1-2; TRBD1 matches 8 bases. This CDR3 has 11 amino acids. Trimming removed 6 bases from V and 10 bases from J; junction bases left unmatched: 4. The CDR3 DNA reads TGTGCCAGCAGCTACAGGGGGAACTACACCTTC. This sequence encodes CASSYRGNYTF.

This chain uses TRBV19 with TRBJ2-6, with a weak D call TRBD1 (6 bases). Germline V gene sequence: CDR1 LNHDA, CDR2 SQIVND (reference sequence). The CDR3 sequence is 17 residues long. V gave up 4 bases and J gave up 4 bases, with 17 bases separating them. The CDR3 DNA reads TGTGCCAGTAGTACTCTACGGACAGTCGCCGGGGCCAACGTCCTGACTTTC. Protein sequence: CASSTLRTVAGANVLTF.

Many counts were recorded for this clonotype. The chain combines TRBV12-3 or TRBV12-4 with TRBJ2-1; D is possibly TRBD1 (5 bases). CDR3 size: 15 residues. V shed 7 bases and J shed 7 bases, with 20 bases lying between them. The CDR3 loop is CASKKDSGRSNEQFF. The CDR3 bases are TGTGCCAGCAAAAAGGATTCAGGGCGGTCTAATGAGCAGTTCTTC.

This clonotype was counted a few times. The chain joins TRBV6-2 or TRBV6-3 to TRBJ2-1, with D possibly being TRBD2 (5 bases). This CDR3 spans 16 amino acids. Germline assignment: CDR1 MNHEY and CDR2 SVGEGT. Trimming removed 0 bases from V and 4 bases from J, with 13 bases in between. The CDR3 nucleotides read TGTGCCAGCAGTTACTCTGTGGGCGGGCGATACAATGAGCAGTTCTTC. Protein: CASSYSVGGRYNEQFF.

The table lists this clonotype with many counts. In DNA, the CDR3 is TGTGCCAGCAGTTACTCCCAGGCTGTAAGCTCCTACGAGCAGTACTTC. Its translation: CASSYSQAVSSYEQYF. The V and J genes are TRBV6-5 and TRBJ2-7; D unresolved. The CDR3 totals 16 residues. The germline gives CDR1 MNHEY, CDR2 SVGAGI. The V gene lost 0 bases and the J gene lost 0 bases, with 12 bases spanning the gap.

At least ten counts were recorded for this clonotype. The chain joins TRBV27 to TRBJ2-7; D is undetermined. CDR1 is MNHEY, CDR2 SMNVEV, per germline (reference sequence). Trimming took 6 bases from V and 5 from J, leaving 11 bases between them. The CDR3 is made up of 12 amino acids. The CDR3 spells CASSHPGHEQYF. The CDR3 nucleotides are TGTGCCAGCAGCCACCCCGGGCACGAGCAGTACTTC.

This clonotype was found a few times. The rearrangement uses TRBV5-6 and TRBJ2-7; no clear D gene. V was pared by 4 bases and J by 5 bases, with 7 bases between. The CDR3 has 11 residues. Germline values: CDR1 SGHDT, CDR2 YYEEEE. CDR3 protein: CASSAVDEQYF. The DNA for the CDR3 is TGTGCCAGCAGCGCAGTCGACGAGCAGTACTTC.

The chain is built from TRBV6-2 or TRBV6-3 and TRBJ2-7; TRBD1 agrees at 8 bases. From germline, CDR1 is MNHEY and CDR2 SVGEGT. V gave up 6 bases and J gave up 6 bases; unmatched junction bases: 10. This CDR3 is built from 14 residues. This CDR3 reads CASRGRQGASEQYF. In DNA form, the CDR3 reads TGTGCCAGCAGAGGTCGGCAGGGGGCTTCCGAGCAGTACTTC.

A few counts support this clonotype. This sequence joins TRBV5-8 and TRBJ2-7; a possible D gene is TRBD2 (6 bases). Trimming took off 5 bases at V and 3 bases at J, with 21 bases between the two ends. Germline V lookup: CDR1 SGHTS, CDR2 YDEGEE. The CDR3 loop spans 16 amino acids. CDR3 residues: CASRFRGWRGDYEQYF. The CDR3 region has the DNA TGTGCCAGCAGATTTAGGGGATGGCGGGGAGACTACGAGCAGTACTTC.

In this sample, this clonotype turned up many times. The chain combines TRBV12-3 or TRBV12-4 with TRBJ2-1; D uncertain. There are 12 residues in the CDR3. Trimming left V 3 bases short and J 6 bases short, with 6 bases between. This chain's CDR3 is CASSFWGNEQFF. CDR3 nucleotide sequence: TGTGCCAGCAGTTTTTGGGGCAATGAGCAGTTCTTC.